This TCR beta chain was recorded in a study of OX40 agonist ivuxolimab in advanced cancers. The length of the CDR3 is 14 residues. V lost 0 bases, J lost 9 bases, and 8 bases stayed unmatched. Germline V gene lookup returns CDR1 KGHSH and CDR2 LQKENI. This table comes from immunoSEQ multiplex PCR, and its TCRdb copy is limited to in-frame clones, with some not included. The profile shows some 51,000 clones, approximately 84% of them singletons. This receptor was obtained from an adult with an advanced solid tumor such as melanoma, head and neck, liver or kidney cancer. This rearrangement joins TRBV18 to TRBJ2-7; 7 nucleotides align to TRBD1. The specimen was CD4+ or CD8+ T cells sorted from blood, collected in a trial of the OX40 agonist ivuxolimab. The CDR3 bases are TGTGCCAGCTCACCACCGACACAGGGGATGATGCAGTACTTC. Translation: CASSPPTQGMMQYF. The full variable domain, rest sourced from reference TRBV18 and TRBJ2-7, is NAGVMQNPRHLVRRRGQEARLRCSPMKGHSHVYWYRQLPEEGLKFMVYLQKENIIDESGMPKERFSAEFPKEGPSILRIQQVVRGDSAAYFCASSPPTQGMMQYFGPGTRLTVT.